This T cell receptor beta chain was obtained from a study of cytomegalovirus exposure and HLA in healthy donors. Looking at the study overall: Earlier results showed roughly 120 million unique TCR beta sequences derived from approximately 170 million T cells. Study-level findings and limits: Cytomegalovirus status was reportedly diagnosed by the classifier with high specificity and sensitivity. In an earlier analysis, about 87% or about 30%: the productive usage of most TCR beta V segments.

Note on this clone: Its antigen is not identified. A junction end diverges from the germline sequence, so it may reflect a read error.

Researchers ran the PCR with 60 Vbeta and 13 Jbeta primers. The protocol was immunoSEQ multiplex PCR, while the TCRdb copy is restricted to in-frame clones and leaves out a portion. This sample has approximately 100,000 clones, with 65% to 85% found just once. The germline CDR1 and CDR2 sequences are SSHAT and FNYEAQ (reference sequence). The CDR3 is made up of 16 amino acids. Sequenced input: PBMCs. This sequence joins TRBV7-7 and TRBJ2-4; 7 nucleotides agree with TRBD1. The receptor comes from a man aged 18 to 29 in good health and CMV-seronegative. The CDR3 DNA is TGTGCTAGCAGTCATACAGGGGTAGAGGCCAAAAACATTCAGTACTTC. It yields the protein CASSHTGVEAKNIQYF. Supplemented by reference TRBV7-7 and TRBJ2-4, the full variable domain reads GAGVSQSPRYKVTKRGQDVTLRCDPISSHATLYWYQQALGQGPEFLTYFNYEAQPDKSGLPSDRFSAERPEGSISTLTIQRTEQRDSAMYRCASSHTGVEAKNIQYFGAGTRLSVL.